This T cell receptor (beta chain) was documented in a study of blood T cell repertoires in COVID-19. Study details: Sample material is recorded as cDNA or gDNA derived from T cells, B-cell-depleted T cells, or PBMCs.

The V segment lost 4 bases and the J segment 2 bases; nucleotides outside the gene matches: 6. This CDR3 is 14 amino acids long. Germline values: CDR1 SGHTS, CDR2 YDEGEE. The repertoire was sequenced with immunoSEQ multiplex PCR; TCRdb's copy has only in-frame clones and lacks some. The data contain around 130,000 clones, about 80% of them seen just once; the ten biggest clones take up 1.5% to 2%. The TCR sequence derives from a young woman who had been exposed to COVID-19. The sequenced material came from PBMCs or T cells enriched from blood (not recorded which). The V call is TRBV5-8, the J call TRBJ2-7; TRBD1 aligns across 7 bases. This CDR3 reads CASSDRDSPYEQYF. As DNA, the CDR3 is TGTGCCAGCAGCGACCGGGACAGTCCCTACGAGCAGTACTTC.